This T cell receptor beta chain came from a study of cytomegalovirus exposure and HLA in healthy donors. 13 Jbeta primers and 60 Vbeta primers were used for the PCR. The protocol was immunoSEQ multiplex PCR, while the TCRdb copy is restricted to in-frame clones and leaves out a portion. The sample contains about 160,000 clones, around four fifths of which appear only once. V lost 0 bases to trimming and J lost 6 bases; unmatched junction nucleotides: 7. The CDR3 spans 17 residues. The germline gives CDR1 SGDLS, CDR2 YYNGEE. The study's findings and limits: Solely CMV serostatus was available to characterize immune exposure. TCR beta V- and J-gene trimming, according to a later analysis, was linked to a missense DCLRE1C variant. Being productive about 87% or about 30% of the time was typical of most TCR beta V segments in an earlier analysis. For presence/absence analyses, sequencing depth was assumed to be roughly uniform across donors.

In regard to this clone: As yet, its antigen is unknown.

The TCR originated in a man between 50 and 59 years old in good health and CMV-seropositive. Sequencing was performed on PBMCs. The chain carries TRBV9 and TRBJ2-1; TRBD2 agrees at 12 bases. The CDR3, as DNA: TGTGCCAGCAGCGTAGGTGCGACTAGCGGGGGCCCCAATGAGCAGTTCTTC. This gives the protein CASSVGATSGGPNEQFF.